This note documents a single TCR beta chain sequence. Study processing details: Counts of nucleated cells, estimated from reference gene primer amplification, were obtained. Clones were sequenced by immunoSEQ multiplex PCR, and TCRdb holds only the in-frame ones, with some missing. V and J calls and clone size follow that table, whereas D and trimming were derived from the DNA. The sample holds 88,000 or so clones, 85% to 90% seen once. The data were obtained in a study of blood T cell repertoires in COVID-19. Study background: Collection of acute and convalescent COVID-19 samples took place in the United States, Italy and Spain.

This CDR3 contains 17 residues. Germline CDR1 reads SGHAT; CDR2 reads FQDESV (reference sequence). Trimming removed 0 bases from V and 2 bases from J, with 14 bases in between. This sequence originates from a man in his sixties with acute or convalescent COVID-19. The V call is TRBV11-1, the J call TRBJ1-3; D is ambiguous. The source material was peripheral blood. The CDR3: CASSLAPLLGPGNTIYF. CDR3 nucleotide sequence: TGTGCCAGCAGCTTAGCGCCTTTACTAGGACCTGGAAACACCATATATTTT. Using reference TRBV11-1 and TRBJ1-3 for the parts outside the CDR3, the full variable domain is EAEVAQSPRYKITEKSQAVAFWCDPISGHATLYWYRQILGQGPELLVQFQDESVVDDSQLPKDRFSAERLKGVDSTLKIQPAELGDSAMYLCASSLAPLLGPGNTIYFGEGSWLTVV.